Here is one T cell receptor (beta chain) with its context. No antigen is known for it. With a J-beta primer mix and a sample-barcoded 5' primer, a second PCR ran 7 to 11 cycles. Each cDNA molecule was tagged by a template-switch adaptor that had 12 random nucleotides. Every sample returned 2.5 million or more CDR3-containing paired-end reads. TCRdb redid the calling of the 5' RACE reads with MiXCR, one entry per CDR3 protein. The data hold roughly 800,000 distinct CDR3 sequences, with more than 45% observed a single time. Each individual donor underwent a draw of approximately 9.6 milliliters of peripheral blood. This record comes from a study of blood T cells in healthy people across ages. Germline-derived CDR1 and CDR2 are MDHEN and SYDVKM. This CDR3 is built from 14 residues. V gave up 5 bases and J gave up 4 bases; unmatched junction bases: 7. Whole-study findings and limits: A roughly linear fall in TCR beta diversity per million T cells was seen with increasing age.

V is TRBV28 and J is TRBJ1-1, with 7 positions matching TRBD1. Source material: blood. The TCR comes from a man in his thirties or forties in good health. The CDR3 spells CASSPGQVVTEAFF. Here the CDR3 DNA reads TGTGCCAGCAGTCCCGGACAGGTAGTCACTGAAGCTTTCTTT. The variable domain in full, with the rest retrieved from reference TRBV28 and TRBJ1-1, is DVKVTQSSRYLVKRTGEKVFLECVQDMDHENMFWYRQDPGLGLRLIYFSYDVKMKEKGDIPEGYSVSREKKERFSLILESASTNQTSMYLCASSPGQVVTEAFFGQGTRLTVV.